The 22 T cell receptor beta chains in this list originate from one sample, sequenced in a study of vaccination effects on CD4 cells after COVID-19. ViraFEST assay sequencing came after antigen-specific CD4+ T cells were expanded with viral peptide pools. Isolation of CD4+ T cells took place after 10 days of culture. Their SARS-CoV-2 infection, verified by PCR, occurred between March and December 2020. Assay: immunoSEQ multiplex PCR; the TCRdb copy retains only in-frame clones and omits some. Of 42,000 or so clones listed, around 72% were seen once; the top ten hold around 30%. Antigen specificity for these receptors is unknown. The sample in question was CD4+ T cells from PBMCs cultured with a peptide pool, obtained before COVID-19 vaccination. The receptors were sampled from a human donor who had a prior SARS-CoV-2 infection.

The rearrangement uses TRBV18 and TRBJ2-7, with D perhaps TRBD1 (6 bases). V was shortened by 2 bases and J by 0 bases, with 14 bases between the two germline ends. Germline CDR1 KGHSH, CDR2 LQKENI. The CDR3 runs 16 residues. For the CDR3, the DNA is TGTGCCAGCTCACCATTGACGGGACATCGCTCCTACGAGCAGTACTTC. Translated: CASSPLTGHRSYEQYF.

This clone came up a few times. This chain links TRBV24-1 with TRBJ1-6; 9 bases are shared with TRBD1. Germline loops: CDR1 KGHDR, CDR2 SFDVKD. There are 16 residues in the CDR3. Losses at the gene ends were 5 bases for V and 13 bases for J; bases not matched to a gene: 14. The CDR3 loop reads CATSAHTGTGPLPLHF. The DNA for the CDR3 is TGTGCCACCAGTGCCCACACCGGGACAGGGCCCCTTCCCCTCCACTTT.

This clone turned up a few times. The chain joins TRBV2 to TRBJ1-2; D not certain. The V end was cut by 2 bases, the J end by 2 bases, with 9 bases between. This CDR3 region has 14 residues. Germline CDR1 SNHLY, CDR2 FYNNEI. The CDR3 DNA is TGTGCCAGCAGTGAATGGTCACAGAACTATGGCTACACCTTC. This codes for CASSEWSQNYGYTF.

The chain employs TRBV7-8 and TRBJ2-7; 9 positions match TRBD1. Germline values: CDR1 SGHVS, CDR2 FQNEAQ. The CDR3 has 15 residues. J gave up 5 bases and V 5 bases, and 10 bases lay outside the gene matches. CDR3 sequence: CASSRPGQGYHEQYF. As DNA, the CDR3 is TGTGCCAGCAGCCGTCCGGGACAGGGTTACCACGAGCAGTACTTC.

The table lists this clone with a few counts. V is TRBV19 and J is TRBJ1-3; 8 nucleotides align to TRBD1. After removal of 5 bases from V and 3 bases from J, the junction contained 9 bases not matched to a gene. The CDR3 spans 16 residues. Germline V lookup: CDR1 LNHDA, CDR2 SQIVND (reference sequence). The CDR3 is CASSAPRGRGGNTIYF. The CDR3 nucleotides read TGTGCCAGTAGTGCACCCAGGGGGCGCGGTGGAAACACCATATATTTT.

The chain recombines TRBV4-2 with TRBJ2-3, with 8 bases fitting TRBD2. CDR1 and CDR2 from the germline V gene are LGHNA and YNFKEQ. V shed 1 base, J shed 3 bases, and the junction held 3 bases outside the gene matches. This CDR3 region has 15 residues. CDR3 loop: CASSQATSETDTQYF. The CDR3 nucleotides read TGTGCCAGCAGCCAAGCGACTAGCGAGACAGATACGCAGTATTTT.

The chain joins TRBV18 to TRBJ2-4; TRBD1 is a possible D gene (5 bases). Trimming shortened V by 3 bases and J by 4 bases, and 22 bases separated the two germline ends. CDR3 size: 18 residues. The germline V gene has CDR1 KGHSH and CDR2 LQKENI. CDR3 DNA: TGTGCCAGCTCACCCTCGCTCAGGGCCCCCACGCCGAAAAACATTCAGTACTTC. Its protein product is CASSPSLRAPTPKNIQYF.

Only a few counts were recorded for this clone. The chain links TRBV6-6 to TRBJ1-1; D ambiguous. Germline CDR1 reads MNHNY; CDR2 reads SVGAGI (reference sequence). CDR3 length: 15 residues. Trimming cost V 5 bases and J 3 bases, with 16 bases left between them. The CDR3 DNA sequence: TGTGCCAGCAGTATACCCAAGGACGGGCACACTGAAGCTTTCTTT. This encodes CASSIPKDGHTEAFF.

This clone came up a few times. The chain is built from TRBV5-1 and TRBJ2-1; D possibly corresponds to TRBD2 (6 bases). The CDR3 consists of 16 residues. The ends were cut back, 1 base at V and 7 bases at J, with 18 bases in the middle. CDR1 is SGHRS, CDR2 YFSETQ, per germline. The CDR3 DNA follows: TGCGCCAGCAGCTTGTCGGAATGGGGAGGTAAGAATGAGCAGTTCTTC. It specifies CASSLSEWGGKNEQFF.

The sample holds one count of this clone. The chain combines TRBV11-2 with TRBJ2-1, with 15 positions matching TRBD2. The CDR3 runs 19 residues. V was clipped by 4 bases and J by 0 bases; unmatched bases: 7. The V gene's germline CDR1 is SGHAT and CDR2 FQNNGV. In DNA, the CDR3 is TGTGCCAGCAGCTCTAGGGGACTAGCGGGAGGCCGCTCCTACAATGAGCAGTTCTTC. This translates into CASSSRGLAGGRSYNEQFF.

This clone was found a few times. As DNA, the CDR3 is TGTGCCAGCTCACCACTGGTTATTTTGGGAGGTATGGACACTGAAGCTTTCTTT. As protein: CASSPLVILGGMDTEAFF. The genes are TRBV18 and TRBJ1-1, with D uncertain. V lost 1 base and J 3 bases, leaving 21 bases between the germline ends. The CDR3 totals 18 residues. Looked up from germline, CDR1 is KGHSH and CDR2 is LQKENI.

This chain uses TRBV7-9 with TRBJ2-2; D not certain. The CDR3 length is 14 residues. V was clipped by 3 bases and J by 1 base, with 6 bases between them. Germline CDR1 reads SEHNR; CDR2 reads FQNEAQ (reference sequence). CDR3 nucleotides: TGTGCCAGCAGCTTGACGGGGAACACCGGGGAGCTGTTTTTT. Translating gives CASSLTGNTGELFF.

V is TRBV3-1 (or the pseudogene TRBV3-2) and J is TRBJ2-7; no clear D gene. With 1 base removed from V and 3 bases from J, the gap between germline ends came to 10 bases. CDR3 length equals 14 residues. The V gene's germline CDR1 is LGHDT and CDR2 YNNKEL (reference sequence). The CDR3 loop is CASSQVGGNYEQYF. DNA of the CDR3: TGTGCCAGCAGCCAAGTTGGCGGAAACTACGAGCAGTACTTC.

The V and J genes are TRBV7-2 and TRBJ1-1; 8 bases line up with TRBD1. The germline V gene has CDR1 SGHTA and CDR2 FQGNSA. The CDR3 loop spans 14 amino acids. Trimming at V came to 3 bases and at J to 3 bases, leaving 3 bases not matched to a gene. The CDR3 is CASSFQGADTEAFF. As DNA, the CDR3 is TGTGCCAGCAGCTTCCAGGGGGCCGACACTGAAGCTTTCTTT. Full variable domain (rest looked up from reference TRBV7-2 and TRBJ1-1): GAGVSQSPSNKVTEKGKDVELRCDPISGHTALYWYRQSLGQGLEFLIYFQGNSAPDKSGLPSDRFSAERTGGSVSTLTIQRTQQEDSAVYLCASSFQGADTEAFFGQGTRLTVV.

This clone came up many times. The rearrangement links TRBV4-1 to TRBJ1-1; the match to TRBD1 covers 8 bases. The germline gives CDR1 MGHRA, CDR2 YSYEKL. This CDR3 contains 14 residues. Losses at the gene ends were 3 bases for V and 3 bases for J; bases not matched to a gene: 3. CDR3 sequence reads: CASSHRQGHTEAFF. The CDR3 DNA sequence: TGCGCCAGCAGCCACCGACAGGGGCACACTGAAGCTTTCTTT.

The rearrangement uses TRBV7-2 and TRBJ2-7; D gene unclear. Between the trimmed V and J ends, which lost 5 bases and 3 bases, there was a span of 14 bases. CDR3 length: 14 amino acids. In germline, CDR1 is SGHTA, CDR2 FQGNSA. The DNA for the CDR3 is TGTGCCAGCAGCGCAGACGGAATAGGCTACGAGCAGTACTTC. Residues: CASSADGIGYEQYF.

This clone came up once. The V gene is TRBV6-1, the J gene TRBJ1-2; TRBD1 might be the D (5 bases). Trimming cost V 0 bases and J 4 bases, with 9 bases left between them. CDR1 is MNHNS, CDR2 SASEGT, per germline. The CDR3 spans 14 residues. In nucleotides, the CDR3 is TGTGCCAGCAGTGAAGCGCTCGGGGGCTATGGCTACACCTTC. This sequence encodes CASSEALGGYGYTF.

The chain is built from TRBV27 and TRBJ1-5; tentative D call: TRBD1 (5 bases). V was pared by 6 bases and J by 6 bases, with 15 bases between. The CDR3 is 14 amino acids. Germline values: CDR1 MNHEY, CDR2 SMNVEV (reference sequence). The CDR3 here is CASRPGRPGQPQHF. Here the CDR3 DNA reads TGTGCCAGCAGACCGGGACGCCCCGGTCAGCCCCAGCATTTT.

This chain connects TRBV24-1 to TRBJ1-1, with D unclear. The V end lost 2 bases, the J end lost 8 bases, and 17 bases lay between the germline ends. The CDR3 runs to 15 residues. Looked up from germline, CDR1 is KGHDR and CDR2 is SFDVKD. DNA of the CDR3: TGTGCCACCAGTGATTCCAGTTCCGGGCCTCGGGAAGCTTTCTTT. Its protein is CATSDSSSGPREAFF.

The table lists this clone with a few counts. The rearrangement joins TRBV11-3 to TRBJ1-1, with a weak D call TRBD1 (6 bases). V lost 0 bases and J 0 bases, leaving 17 bases between the germline ends. The CDR3 length is 18 residues. Germline-derived CDR1 and CDR2 are SGHNT and YENEEA. CDR3 nucleotide sequence: TGTGCCAGCAGCTTAGAGGGGACATGGGGGTCCCTGAACACTGAAGCTTTCTTT. The encoded protein is CASSLEGTWGSLNTEAFF.

The V and J genes are TRBV12-3 or TRBV12-4 and TRBJ2-3; no reliable D call. There are 11 residues in the CDR3. Trimming took 2 bases from V and 6 from J, leaving 3 bases between them. CDR3 in DNA: TGTGCCAGCAGTTTATCGGATACGCAGTATTTT. This codes for CASSLSDTQYF.

The chain uses TRBV25-1 and TRBJ2-3; the D gene could be TRBD1 or TRBD2 (6 bases each). This CDR3 spans 14 amino acids. Germline V lookup: CDR1 MGHDK, CDR2 SYGVNS. Trimming pared 4 bases from V and 5 bases from J, leaving 13 bases between. CDR3 DNA: TGTGCCAGCAGTGGGAGCGGAGGGGGAGATACGCAGTATTTT. It yields the protein CASSGSGGGDTQYF.